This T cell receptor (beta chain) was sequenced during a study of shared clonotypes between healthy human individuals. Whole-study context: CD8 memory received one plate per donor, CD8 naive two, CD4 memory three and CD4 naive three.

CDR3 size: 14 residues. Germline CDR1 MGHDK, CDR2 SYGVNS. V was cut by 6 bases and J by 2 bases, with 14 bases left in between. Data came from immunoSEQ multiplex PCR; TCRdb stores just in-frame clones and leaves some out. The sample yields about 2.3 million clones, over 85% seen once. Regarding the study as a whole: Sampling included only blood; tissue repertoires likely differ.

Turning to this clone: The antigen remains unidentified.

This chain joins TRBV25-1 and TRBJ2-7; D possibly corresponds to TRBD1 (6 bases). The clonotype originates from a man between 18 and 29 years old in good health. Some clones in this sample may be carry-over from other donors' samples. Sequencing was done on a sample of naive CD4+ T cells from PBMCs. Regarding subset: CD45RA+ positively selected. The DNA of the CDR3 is TGTGCCAGCAGCTCATTACAGGGCACCTACGAGCAGTACTTC. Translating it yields CASSSLQGTYEQYF.